The rows below give T cell receptor beta chains drawn from one sample of a study of technical replicates of blood from a few donors. Assay used: immunoSEQ multiplex PCR; TCRdb lists only in-frame clones, some missing. The repertoire holds 100,000 or so clones, with nearly 97% as singletons. Sequences were obtained from T cells isolated from PBMCs. The receptors were gathered from a human donor in good health. CDR3s include the opening cysteine and the closing phenylalanine or tryptophan. A D gene is named only where the DNA matches it firmly. Only some rows state a clone size, as once, few, many or a class for expanded clones.

v_call	d_call	j_call	clone_size	cdr3_aa	cdr3_nt
TRBV10-3	-	TRBJ2-7	-	CAARGSSYEQYF	TGTGCCGCCAGAGGTTCCTCCTACGAGCAGTACTTC
TRBV29-1	TRBD1	TRBJ2-3	-	CSGWTGDLFTQYF	TGCAGCGGCTGGACAGGGGACCTTTTTACGCAGTATTTT
TRBV11-3	-	TRBJ2-7	many	CASSSSSTYEQYF	TGTGCCAGCAGCTCCTCGAGTACCTACGAGCAGTACTTC
TRBV6-1	TRBD1	TRBJ1-5	-	CASSEADRGLQPQHF	TGTGCCAGCAGTGAAGCGGACAGGGGGCTTCAGCCCCAGCATTTT
TRBV7-9	-	TRBJ1-4	-	CASSPVGTNEKLFF	TGTGCCAGCAGCCCCGTCGGTACTAATGAAAAACTGTTTTTT
TRBV11-2	-	TRBJ2-1	-	CASRVGRGRYNEQFF	TGTGCCAGCAGGGTTGGCCGGGGGAGGTACAATGAGCAGTTCTTC
TRBV11-2	-	TRBJ1-1	-	CASSSRGGTEAFF	TGTGCCAGCAGCTCTAGGGGGGGTACTGAAGCTTTCTTT
TRBV19	TRBD2	TRBJ2-3	-	CASSIFPKTSASFTDTQYF	TGTGCCAGTAGTATCTTTCCAAAAACTAGCGCAAGCTTCACAGATACGCAGTATTTT
TRBV7-9	-	TRBJ2-1	-	CASSWQGHEQFF	TGTGCCAGCAGCTGGCAGGGTCATGAGCAGTTCTTC
TRBV15	-	TRBJ2-3	few	CATSLSYLLNTQYF	TGTGCCACCAGCCTTTCCTACCTCTTGAATACGCAGTATTTT
TRBV25-1	-	TRBJ1-5	-	CASSESSGAGNQPQHF	TGTGCCAGCAGTGAATCTAGCGGGGCGGGGAATCAGCCCCAGCATTTT
TRBV12-5	TRBD1	TRBJ2-5	-	CASGRTGVETQYF	TGTGCTAGTGGTCGGACAGGGGTAGAGACCCAGTACTTC
TRBV7-9	-	TRBJ2-3	-	CASSLRAVLADTQYF	TGTGCCAGCAGCCTCCGAGCGGTTTTGGCAGATACGCAGTATTTT
TRBV5-1	TRBD2	TRBJ2-7	-	CASSWGTSGYEQYF	TGCGCCAGCAGCTGGGGGACTAGCGGGTACGAGCAGTACTTC
TRBV29-1	TRBD1	TRBJ2-5	-	CSHTPGQGGLETQYF	TGCAGCCACACCCCGGGACAGGGAGGACTAGAGACCCAGTACTTC
TRBV6-5	TRBD1	TRBJ1-4	-	CASSSQGTGKLFF	TGTGCCAGCAGCAGTCAGGGGACAGGGAAACTGTTTTTT
TRBV30	TRBD1	TRBJ1-3	-	CAWSRGQGGSGNTIYF	TGTGCCTGGAGTAGAGGACAGGGGGGATCTGGAAACACCATATATTTT
TRBV18	TRBD1	TRBJ2-5	-	CASSQMTGGAETQYF	TGTGCCAGCTCACAAATGACAGGGGGCGCGGAGACCCAGTACTTC
TRBV28	TRBD2	TRBJ2-7	-	CASSGTSGGYEQYF	TGTGCCAGCAGTGGGACTAGCGGAGGGTACGAGCAGTACTTC
TRBV10-3	-	TRBJ1-2	-	CAISEPVRRVGYGYTF	TGTGCCATCAGTGAGCCGGTTCGCAGGGTTGGATACGGCTACACCTTC
TRBV2	-	TRBJ2-5	once	CASSATVRSQYF	TGTGCCAGCAGTGCTACAGTAAGGTCCCAGTACTTC
TRBV12-5	TRBD1	TRBJ2-2	-	CASGWFRGRANTGELFF	TGTGCTAGTGGTTGGTTCAGGGGGCGAGCGAACACCGGGGAGCTGTTTTTT
TRBV7-2	TRBD1	TRBJ2-7	-	CASSLQTGTSYEQYF	TGTGCCAGCAGCTTACAGACAGGGACCTCCTACGAGCAGTACTTC
TRBV12-2	-	TRBJ2-5	-	CASRQRDDQETQYF	TGTGCAAGTCGCCAGCGGGACGATCAAGAGACCCAGTACTTC
TRBV7-9	-	TRBJ1-1	-	CASSYSVNTEAFF	TGTGCCAGCAGCTATTCAGTGAACACTGAAGCTTTCTTT
TRBV19	-	TRBJ1-5	-	CATSGHRNQPQHF	TGTGCCACCTCGGGACATCGGAATCAGCCCCAGCATTTT
TRBV2	-	TRBJ2-3	-	CASISPRGSSTDTQYF	TGTGCCAGCATTTCCCCCCGAGGGTCTAGCACAGATACGCAGTATTTT
TRBV11-2	-	TRBJ2-3	-	CASPSPGSLSDTQYF	TGTGCCAGTCCCTCGCCCGGTAGTTTGTCAGATACGCAGTATTTT
TRBV18	TRBD1	TRBJ1-5	-	CASSPPRTGGMGEPQHF	TGTGCCAGCTCACCACCCCGGACAGGGGGTATGGGGGAGCCCCAGCATTTT
TRBV9	TRBD1	TRBJ2-7	-	CASRATGTGPEKQYF	TGTGCCAGCAGGGCGACCGGGACAGGACCCGAGAAGCAGTACTTC
TRBV2	-	TRBJ1-5	-	CASRTGDYSNQPQHF	TGTGCCAGCCGGACGGGGGACTATAGCAATCAGCCCCAGCATTTT
TRBV4-1	TRBD1	TRBJ1-4	-	CASSQPGTVNEKLFF	TGCGCCAGCAGCCAACCCGGGACAGTAAATGAAAAACTGTTTTTT
TRBV5-4	-	TRBJ2-7	-	CASSLAGTDTQYF	TGTGCCAGCAGCCTGGCAGGCACGGATACGCAGTACTTC
TRBV7-9	-	TRBJ2-1	once	CASSPRLVEQFF	TGTGCCAGCAGCCCGCGACTAGTTGAGCAGTTCTTC
TRBV4-2	-	TRBJ1-4	-	CASSQEAPTNEKLFF	TGTGCCAGCAGCCAAGAGGCTCCAACTAATGAAAAACTGTTTTTT
TRBV14	TRBD1	TRBJ1-1	-	CASSRPSGTGDLTNTEAFF	TGTGCCAGCAGCCGACCTTCGGGGACAGGGGACCTTACGAACACTGAAGCTTTCTTT
TRBV7-9	TRBD1	TRBJ2-7	-	CASSPQGAYEQYF	TGTGCCAGCAGCCCCCAGGGGGCCTACGAGCAGTACTTC
TRBV10-3	TRBD2	TRBJ2-2	once	CAIMASGTTGELFF	TGTGCCATCATGGCTAGCGGGACGACCGGGGAGCTGTTTTTT
TRBV7-9	-	TRBJ1-2	-	CASSLPVSYGYTF	TGTGCCAGCAGCTTACCCGTTTCCTATGGCTACACCTTC
TRBV2	TRBD1	TRBJ1-5	few	CASGTGGNPQHF	TGTGCCAGCGGGACAGGGGGCAATCCCCAGCATTTT
TRBV28	-	TRBJ2-7	-	CASSLADTSYEQYF	TGTGCCAGCAGTTTGGCGGACACTTCCTACGAGCAGTACTTC
TRBV27	-	TRBJ2-1	-	CASRTSGVHEQFF	TGTGCCAGCAGGACTAGTGGAGTGCATGAGCAGTTCTTC
TRBV7-9	TRBD1	TRBJ1-2	once	CASSHTPGQGPPSENGYTF	TGTGCCAGCAGCCATACCCCGGGACAGGGTCCTCCTTCAGAGAATGGCTACACCTTC
TRBV28	-	TRBJ1-2	-	CASSLRLYGYTF	TGTGCCAGCAGTTTAAGACTTTATGGCTACACCTTC
TRBV28	TRBD1	TRBJ1-1	-	CASSLRTGGEAFF	TGTGCCAGCAGCCTCCGGACAGGGGGCGAAGCTTTCTTT
TRBV5-1	-	TRBJ1-1	-	CASSLVGGGNTEAFF	TGCGCCAGCAGCTTGGTTGGGGGAGGGAACACTGAAGCTTTCTTT
TRBV19	TRBD2	TRBJ2-7	-	CASSPGLAFEQYF	TGTGCCAGCTCACCGGGACTAGCGTTTGAACAGTACTTC
TRBV4-1	TRBD2	TRBJ2-2	-	CASSQALGTSGNTGELFF	TGCGCCAGCAGCCAAGCCCTAGGGACTAGCGGAAACACCGGGGAGCTGTTTTTT
TRBV7-9	TRBD1	TRBJ1-1	-	CASSLDRASVEKAFF	TGTGCCAGCAGCCTGGACAGGGCATCAGTAGAAAAAGCTTTCTTT
TRBV6-1	-	TRBJ1-2	-	CASSEWAGAPYGYTF	TGTGCCAGCAGTGAATGGGCAGGGGCTCCTTATGGCTACACCTTC
TRBV27	TRBD2	TRBJ2-1	-	CASSSPSQRGGNEQFF	TGTGCCAGCAGTTCCCCCTCTCAGCGGGGGGGCAATGAGCAGTTCTTC
TRBV4-1	-	TRBJ2-7	-	CASSQVVQGVYEQYF	TGCGCCAGCAGCCAAGTCGTACAGGGCGTCTACGAGCAGTACTTC
TRBV29-1	-	TRBJ2-1	-	CSVDWPAGAINEQFF	TGCAGCGTTGACTGGCCGGCAGGGGCCATCAATGAGCAGTTCTTC
TRBV11-2	-	TRBJ1-1	-	CASRLQVNTEAFF	TGTGCCAGTCGGTTACAGGTGAACACTGAAGCTTTCTTT
TRBV9	-	TRBJ1-3	-	CASSVGDRSSGNTIYF	TGTGCCAGCAGCGTAGGAGACAGGTCCTCTGGAAACACCATATATTTT
TRBV11-3	TRBD2	TRBJ2-1	-	CASSYSRTSGGDNEQFF	TGTGCCAGCAGCTACAGTAGGACTAGCGGGGGGGATAATGAGCAGTTCTTC
TRBV28	-	TRBJ1-4	few	CASSLWTVANEKLFF	TGTGCCAGCAGTTTATGGACAGTCGCGAATGAAAAACTGTTTTTT
TRBV6-1	TRBD1	TRBJ1-1	-	CASGSRDRGWTEAFF	TGTGCCAGCGGGAGTCGGGACAGGGGATGGACTGAAGCTTTCTTT
TRBV19	TRBD1	TRBJ2-7	-	CASSIFIGAGQGYEQYF	TGTGCCAGTAGTATTTTCATCGGCGCAGGACAGGGTTACGAGCAGTACTTC
TRBV7-9	TRBD2	TRBJ2-1	-	CASSDSTSGGSEQFF	TGTGCCAGCAGTGACTCGACTAGCGGGGGAAGTGAGCAGTTCTTC